These 29 T cell receptor beta chains came from one sample sequenced in a study of T cell responses to AZD1222 COVID-19 vaccine. TCRdb's copy holds only in-frame clones and misses some; the assay was immunoSEQ multiplex PCR. In the table there are approximately 150,000 clones, roughly 86% of which are singletons. The sample here was peripheral blood, taken 28 days after the second AZD1222 dose. All receptors derive from an adult who received the AZD1222 COVID-19 vaccine.

The V and J genes are TRBV27 and TRBJ1-4; D is ambiguous. The CDR3 totals 15 residues. From germline, CDR1 is MNHEY and CDR2 SMNVEV (reference sequence). V was shortened by 0 bases and J by 7 bases, with 12 bases between the two germline ends. The CDR3 bases are TGTGCCAGCAGTTTATCGGGCTTGGGGAGTGAAAAACTGTTTTTT. Its translation is CASSLSGLGSEKLFF. Based on the CDR3 plus reference TRBV27 and TRBJ1-4, the full variable domain is EAQVTQNPRYLITVTGKKLTVTCSQNMNHEYMSWYRQDPGLGLRQIYYSMNVEVTDKGDVPEGYKVSRKEKRNFPLILESPSPNQTSLYFCASSLSGLGSEKLFFGSGTQLSVL.

The chain couples TRBV19 to TRBJ1-3; D is undetermined. CDR1 is LNHDA, CDR2 SQIVND, per germline (reference sequence). CDR3 length equals 14 residues. V was shortened by 3 bases and J by 3 bases, with 9 bases between the two germline ends. The CDR3 is CASSMTAGGNTIYF. In DNA form, the CDR3 reads TGTGCCAGTAGTATGACGGCGGGTGGAAACACCATATATTTT.

The rearrangement uses TRBV27 and TRBJ2-1; 7 bases align to TRBD1. Germline V gene lookup returns CDR1 MNHEY and CDR2 SMNVEV (reference sequence). The CDR3 has 15 amino acids. J was trimmed by 5 bases and V by 6 bases; bases with no gene match: 10. Written as DNA, the CDR3 is TGTGCCAGCAGGCGCGAGACAGGGAGACACAATGAGCAGTTCTTC. Its protein is CASRRETGRHNEQFF.

V is TRBV4-1 and J is TRBJ1-1, with D unclear. This CDR3 contains 15 residues. Germline-derived CDR1 and CDR2 are MGHRA and YSYEKL. Trimming took off 1 base at V and 2 bases at J, with 11 bases between the two ends. This chain's CDR3 is CASSQVIAPNTEAFF. CDR3 nucleotides: TGCGCCAGCAGCCAAGTAATCGCTCCCAACACTGAAGCTTTCTTT.

The rearrangement links TRBV2 to TRBJ1-6, with D possibly TRBD1 on 5 matching bases. Germline V gene data show CDR1 as SNHLY and CDR2 as FYNNEI. The CDR3 is 15 residues long. Trimming shortened V by 5 bases and J by 5 bases, and 13 bases separated the two germline ends. The CDR3 sequence: CASSRQGSDNSPLHF. Written as DNA, the CDR3 is TGTGCCAGCAGTCGCCAGGGATCCGATAATTCACCCCTCCACTTT.

The chain employs TRBV11-1 and TRBJ2-1; tentative D call: TRBD1 (5 bases). Trimming pared 4 bases from V and 8 bases from J, leaving 18 bases between. Germline-derived CDR1 and CDR2 are SGHAT and FQDESV (reference sequence). This CDR3 has 15 residues. Written as DNA, the CDR3 is TGTGCCAGCAGCTACGCCGGTTGGGGCAGTGATGAGCAGTTCTTC. Translation gives CASSYAGWGSDEQFF.

The chain joins TRBV19 to TRBJ1-2; the D is unclear. In germline, CDR1 is LNHDA, CDR2 SQIVND (reference sequence). This CDR3 has 14 amino acids. The V and J ends lost 6 bases and 8 bases respectively, with 19 bases between them. CDR3 bases: TGTGCCAGTAGCCATCCAACAGAGGGAAGAGGCTACACCTTC. It specifies CASSHPTEGRGYTF.

This chain joins TRBV2 and TRBJ1-5; D is unclear. Per germline, CDR1 SNHLY and CDR2 FYNNEI. Trimming left V 10 bases short and J 0 bases short, with 13 bases between. CDR3 length: 14 amino acids. In nucleotides, the CDR3 is TGTGCCACCTCACCCGGGGATAGCAATCAGCCCCAGCATTTT. This codes for CATSPGDSNQPQHF. Complete variable domain (other parts from reference TRBV2 and TRBJ1-5): EPEVTQTPSHQVTQMGQEVILRCVPISNHLYFYWYRQILGQKVEFLVSFYNNEISEKSEIFDDQFSVERPDGSNFTLKIRSTKLEDSAMYFCATSPGDSNQPQHFGDGTRLSIL.

The genes are TRBV6-5 and TRBJ2-1; D tentatively reads TRBD1 or TRBD2 (6 bases each). This CDR3 has 16 residues. Germline CDR1 reads MNHEY; CDR2 reads SVGAGI. V lost 2 bases and J 5 bases, leaving 16 bases between the germline ends. This CDR3 is CASSYLPGASNNEQFF. As DNA, the CDR3 is TGTGCCAGCAGTTACCTTCCGGGGGCTTCAAACAATGAGCAGTTCTTC.

The chain employs TRBV6-5 and TRBJ2-5; no definite D call. The CDR3 is 13 residues long. CDR1 is MNHEY and CDR2 is SVGAGI in the germline V gene. Trimming cost V 6 bases and J 7 bases, with 15 bases left between them. The CDR3 spells CASSLPERGTQYF. The DNA of the CDR3 is TGTGCCAGCAGCCTTCCAGAACGTGGGACCCAGTACTTC.

This chain links TRBV28 with TRBJ1-2, with 7 bases aligning to TRBD1. CDR3 length: 15 amino acids. Germline V lookup: CDR1 MDHEN, CDR2 SYDVKM. V lost 6 bases, J lost 5 bases, and 12 bases stayed unmatched. CDR3 region: CASSPRGTVSYGYTF. CDR3 coding DNA: TGTGCCAGCAGCCCGCGTGGGACAGTCTCATATGGCTACACCTTC.

DNA for the CDR3: TGTGCCAGCTCACCACAGGGCGGCACTGAAGCTTTCTTT. As protein: CASSPQGGTEAFF. The rearrangement uses TRBV18 and TRBJ1-1; D is uncertain. This CDR3 contains 13 residues. Germline lookup yields CDR1 KGHSH and CDR2 LQKENI. The V end lost 1 base, the J end lost 4 bases, and 7 bases lay between the germline ends. Together with reference TRBV18 and TRBJ1-1, the CDR3 gives the full variable domain: NAGVMQNPRHLVRRRGQEARLRCSPMKGHSHVYWYRQLPEEGLKFMVYLQKENIIDESGMPKERFSAEFPKEGPSILRIQQVVRGDSAAYFCASSPQGGTEAFFGQGTRLTVV.

The rearrangement joins TRBV19 to TRBJ1-2; 8 nucleotides agree with TRBD1. The CDR3 has 12 residues. Germline-derived CDR1 and CDR2 are LNHDA and SQIVND (reference sequence). The V gene end was trimmed by 5 bases and the J gene end by 10 bases; junction bases not matched to a gene: 6. CDR3 coding DNA: TGTGCCAGTAGTGCAGGACAGGGATTCTACACCTTC. Translating gives CASSAGQGFYTF.

This clone appeared a single time. The chain recombines TRBV7-8 with TRBJ1-5; 9 nucleotides line up with TRBD1. Germline V gives CDR1 SGHVS, CDR2 FQNEAQ. Trimming cost V 4 bases and J 3 bases; bases outside gene matches: 7. This CDR3 has 16 amino acids. CDR3 sequence reads: CASSSRRDRVNQPQHF. In DNA form, the CDR3 reads TGTGCCAGCAGCTCCCGAAGGGACAGGGTCAATCAGCCCCAGCATTTT.

This rearrangement joins TRBV28 to TRBJ1-2; a possible D gene is TRBD1 (6 bases). V shed 6 bases and J shed 3 bases, with 11 bases lying between them. This CDR3 is built from 13 residues. Germline V CDR1 and CDR2: MDHEN, SYDVKM. In DNA, the CDR3 is TGTGCCAGCAGGTTACAGGGTGACTATGGCTACACCTTC. Translating it yields CASRLQGDYGYTF.

The chain couples TRBV4-1 to TRBJ2-1, with 7 bases lining up with TRBD2. Losses at the gene ends were 4 bases for V and 0 bases for J; bases not matched to a gene: 3. CDR3 length: 15 residues. Germline CDR1 is MGHRA and CDR2 is YSYEKL. The CDR3 DNA is TGCGCCAGCAGCCGGGAGGGGATCTCCTACAATGAGCAGTTCTTC. Translating it yields CASSREGISYNEQFF.

Of note for this clone: The identical CDR3 is also encoded by other nucleotide sequences in the sample. The chain employs TRBV6-1 and TRBJ1-1, with D possibly matching TRBD1 (5 bases). Per germline, CDR1 MNHNS and CDR2 SASEGT. The CDR3 consists of 13 residues. V was shortened by 1 base and J by 5 bases, with 8 bases between the two germline ends. DNA for the CDR3: TGTGCCAGCAGTGAAGTCGGGGGGACTGAAGCTTTCTTT. The encoded protein is CASSEVGGTEAFF.

The gene calls are TRBV11-2 and TRBJ2-3; D uncertain. Trimming took 0 bases from V and 1 from J, leaving 11 bases between them. Germline V gives CDR1 SGHAT, CDR2 FQNNGV. CDR3 size: 16 residues. CDR3 bases: TGTGCCAGCAGCTTAGAATTGGTCCGTGGCACAGATACGCAGTATTTT. Encoded protein: CASSLELVRGTDTQYF.

The chain uses TRBV19 and TRBJ1-1; D gene ambiguous. V gave up 4 bases and J gave up 1 base, with 7 bases separating them. This CDR3 region has 13 residues. Germline loops: CDR1 LNHDA, CDR2 SQIVND (reference sequence). CDR3 sequence reads: CASSKTTNTEAFF. The CDR3 nucleotides read TGTGCCAGTAGTAAGACAACGAACACTGAAGCTTTCTTT.

The V and J genes are TRBV6-4 and TRBJ1-2, with D maybe TRBD1 (5 bases). Germline CDR1 MRHNA, CDR2 SNTAGT. Trimming took 2 bases from V and 4 from J, leaving 8 bases between them. This CDR3 has 13 amino acids. CDR3 DNA: TGTGCCAGCAGTGACGTGGGGGGCTATGGCTACACCTTC. Translated, it gives CASSDVGGYGYTF.

The V and J genes are TRBV4-2 and TRBJ1-2; 12 bases agree with TRBD1. The ends lost 0 bases at V and 8 bases at J; junction bases unmatched: 13. This CDR3 is 18 amino acids long. CDR1 is LGHNA and CDR2 is YNFKEQ in the germline V gene. The CDR3 spells CASSQDGAPGQGAGGYTF. The CDR3 bases are TGTGCCAGCAGCCAAGATGGTGCCCCGGGACAGGGGGCAGGGGGCTACACCTTC.

The rearrangement uses TRBV11-2 and TRBJ1-5; no clear D gene. Germline V gene sequence: CDR1 SGHAT, CDR2 FQNNGV. This CDR3 has 15 residues. Trimming removed 0 bases at V and 1 base at J, with 7 bases between. The CDR3 bases are TGTGCCAGCAGCTTAGATATGGGGAGCAATCAGCCCCAGCATTTT. Its translation is CASSLDMGSNQPQHF. Full variable domain (rest looked up from reference TRBV11-2 and TRBJ1-5): EAGVAQSPRYKIIEKRQSVAFWCNPISGHATLYWYQQILGQGPKLLIQFQNNGVVDDSQLPKDRFSAERLKGVDSTLKIQPAKLEDSAVYLCASSLDMGSNQPQHFGDGTRLSIL.

The rearrangement joins TRBV10-2 to TRBJ2-1, with D maybe TRBD2 (5 bases). The CDR3 is made up of 12 amino acids. In germline, CDR1 is WSHSY, CDR2 SAAADI. V was cut by 3 bases and J by 8 bases, with 8 bases left in between. CDR3 DNA sequence: TGCGCCAGCAGTGAACTAGTGGATGAGCAGTTCTTC. Its translation is CASSELVDEQFF.

The chain joins TRBV27 to TRBJ1-2, with 9 nucleotides matching TRBD1. Germline values: CDR1 MNHEY, CDR2 SMNVEV (reference sequence). Trimming removed 5 bases from V and 7 bases from J; junction bases left unmatched: 2. The CDR3 has 12 residues. The CDR3 sequence is CASSTGGRGYTF. CDR3 bases: TGTGCCAGCAGTACAGGGGGCCGTGGCTACACCTTC.

The chain links TRBV12-5 to TRBJ1-3, with D maybe TRBD1 (5 bases). Germline V gene sequence: CDR1 LGHNT, CDR2 FRNRAP. The CDR3 has 14 residues. V lost 5 bases and J lost 2, with 10 bases in between. CDR3 region: CASGVAGPGNTIYF. For the CDR3, the DNA is TGTGCTAGTGGTGTAGCGGGACCTGGAAACACCATATATTTT.

J is TRBJ2-3 and V is TRBV20-1; a weak D match, TRBD2 (5 bases). The CDR3 has 11 amino acids. Germline lookup yields CDR1 DFQATT and CDR2 SNEGSKA (reference sequence). The ends were cut back, 7 bases at V and 4 bases at J, with 9 bases in the middle. The CDR3 nucleotides are TGCAGTGTCTGGGGAGCAGATACGCAGTATTTT. Its protein product is CSVWGADTQYF.

On this clone itself: Within the sample, other DNA sequences also encode this same CDR3. CDR3 bases: TGTGCCAGCAGCCCTGGGGCCTACAATGAGCAGTTCTTC. As protein: CASSPGAYNEQFF. The chain combines TRBV4-2 with TRBJ2-1; D gene unclear. V lost 4 bases, J lost 2 bases, and 6 bases lay in between. CDR1 LGHNA and CDR2 YNFKEQ come from the germline V gene. This CDR3 has 13 residues.

This clone was picked up a small number of times. V gene TRBV2 combines with J gene TRBJ1-4; TRBD1 might be the D (6 bases). Germline-derived CDR1 and CDR2 are SNHLY and FYNNEI. Trimming took 1 base from V and 0 from J, leaving 15 bases between them. The length of the CDR3 is 18 residues. CDR3: CASSEGYSRGATNEKLFF. Here the CDR3 DNA reads TGTGCCAGCAGTGAAGGCTACTCCAGGGGTGCAACTAATGAAAAACTGTTTTTT.

This chain connects TRBV4-2 to TRBJ1-2, with D unresolved. Trimming took off 0 bases at V and 6 bases at J, with 5 bases between the two ends. This CDR3 spans 12 amino acids. Germline assignment: CDR1 LGHNA and CDR2 YNFKEQ. The CDR3 DNA reads TGTGCCAGCAGCCAAGACGGTGATGGCTACACCTTC. This codes for CASSQDGDGYTF.